Each of the 17 T cell receptor beta chains below was sequenced from the same sample in a study of blood T cell repertoires in COVID-19. Sequencing used immunoSEQ multiplex PCR; TCRdb keeps in-frame clones, though not all of them. The table lists several thousand clones, 84% of them singletons. Material: peripheral blood. The source of these receptors is a human donor in a cohort sampled during active COVID-19.

This clone appeared once. The genes are TRBV6-2 or TRBV6-3 and TRBJ2-1; 8 bases are a match to TRBD2. The CDR3 extends over 15 amino acids. The germline V gene encodes CDR1 MNHEY and CDR2 SVGEGT. V lost 6 bases to trimming and J lost 1 base; unmatched junction nucleotides: 5. The chain's CDR3 is CASSRSGGSYNEQFF. Written as DNA, the CDR3 is TGTGCCAGCAGCAGGAGCGGGGGATCCTACAATGAGCAGTTCTTC.

This clone appeared a single time. The chain recombines TRBV11-2 with TRBJ2-3; 10 bases line up with TRBD2. Germline values: CDR1 SGHAT, CDR2 FQNNGV. V gave up 1 base and J gave up 2 bases; unmatched junction bases: 3. This CDR3 has 16 residues. CDR3: CASSLGAGGHTDTQYF. For the CDR3, the DNA is TGTGCCAGCAGCTTAGGAGCGGGGGGGCACACAGATACGCAGTATTTT.

This chain joins TRBV6-2 or TRBV6-3 and TRBJ1-2; TRBD1 agrees at 10 bases. The J segment lost 8 bases and the V segment lost 1 base, leaving 4 bases of the junction unmatched. Germline CDR1 is MNHEY and CDR2 is SVGEGT. The CDR3 contains 14 residues. The CDR3 bases are TGTGCCAGCAGTTACTGGGGGACAGGGGACGGCTACACCTTC. It codes for CASSYWGTGDGYTF.

This clone was counted only a few times. The J gene is TRBJ2-1, the V gene TRBV14; 12 nucleotides match TRBD2. Germline lookup yields CDR1 SGHDN and CDR2 FVKESK. V shed 1 base, J shed 9 bases, and the junction held 7 bases outside the gene matches. The CDR3 has 16 amino acids. The CDR3 here is CASSQGPSGGATEQFF. The DNA for the CDR3 is TGTGCCAGCAGCCAAGGGCCTAGCGGGGGGGCCACTGAGCAGTTCTTC.

The chain is built from TRBV5-4 and TRBJ2-6; 8 nucleotides line up with TRBD1. The length of the CDR3 is 17 residues. J gave up 0 bases and V 4 bases, and 6 bases lay outside the gene matches. In germline, CDR1 is SGHNT, CDR2 YYREEE (reference sequence). The CDR3 coding sequence is TGTGCCAGCAGCGTGGACAGGGCTTCCTCTGGGGCCAACGTCCTGACTTTC. Encoded protein: CASSVDRASSGANVLTF.

V gene TRBV5-4 combines with J gene TRBJ1-2; 7 bases fit TRBD1. In germline, CDR1 is SGHNT, CDR2 YYREEE (reference sequence). Losses at the gene ends were 4 bases for V and 1 base for J; bases not matched to a gene: 7. The CDR3 consists of 15 residues. This chain's CDR3 is CASSPGTVINYGYTF. The CDR3 DNA sequence: TGTGCCAGCAGCCCTGGGACAGTCATTAACTATGGCTACACCTTC.

The chain couples TRBV10-3 to TRBJ2-1, with TRBD2 matching 12 bases. V was pared by 7 bases and J by 8 bases, with 6 bases of the junction left unmatched. This CDR3 has 14 amino acids. In germline, CDR1 is ENHRY, CDR2 SYGVKD. The CDR3 sequence: CAITASGGDHEQFF. CDR3 sequence (DNA): TGTGCCATCACCGCTAGCGGGGGGGATCATGAGCAGTTCTTC.

This clone was detected once. The chain joins TRBV11-2 to TRBJ2-1; 9 bases are shared with TRBD2. The CDR3 length is 15 residues. Germline V gene sequence: CDR1 SGHAT, CDR2 FQNNGV. Losses at the gene ends were 5 bases for V and 9 bases for J; bases not matched to a gene: 11. The CDR3 bases are TGTGCCAGCAGCCCTACGTCCGGGACTAGCACTGAGCAGTTCTTC. Its translation is CASSPTSGTSTEQFF.

This chain connects TRBV27 to TRBJ1-6; 10 bases agree with TRBD1. The germline gives CDR1 MNHEY, CDR2 SMNVEV (reference sequence). V gave up 3 bases and J gave up 1 base; unmatched junction bases: 6. This CDR3 contains 18 residues. The CDR3 DNA reads TGTGCCAGCAGTTTGCGTGACAGGGGGCGGTCCTATAATTCACCCCTCCACTTT. It specifies CASSLRDRGRSYNSPLHF.

This chain links TRBV7-9 with TRBJ2-7; TRBD2 agrees at 14 bases. After removal of 6 bases from V and 4 bases from J, the junction contained 5 bases not matched to a gene. Germline V gene lookup returns CDR1 SEHNR and CDR2 FQNEAQ (reference sequence). The CDR3 extends over 15 amino acids. Here the CDR3 reads CASSWTSGGKYEQYF. The CDR3 DNA follows: TGTGCCAGCAGTTGGACTAGCGGGGGGAAGTACGAGCAGTACTTC.

The gene calls are TRBV5-1 and TRBJ1-1; no clear D gene. Germline CDR1 is SGHRS and CDR2 is YFSETQ. The CDR3 extends over 15 amino acids. V was cut by 4 bases and J by 0 bases, with 13 bases left in between. CDR3 region: CASSRLGLLNTEAFF. CDR3 sequence (DNA): TGCGCCAGCAGCAGACTAGGCCTCTTGAACACTGAAGCTTTCTTT.

In its sample, this clone is large. V usage is TRBV3-1 (or the pseudogene TRBV3-2) and J usage is TRBJ2-3, with TRBD2 matching over 14 bases. The CDR3 is made up of 18 amino acids. The junction had 8 bases not matched to a gene; V was cut back by 0 bases and J by 6 bases. The V gene's germline CDR1 is LGHDT and CDR2 YNNKEL (reference sequence). CDR3 DNA sequence: TGTGCCAGCAGCCAAGAGATTCGACTAGCGGGGGGGCCCGATACGCAGTATTTT. Its protein product is CASSQEIRLAGGPDTQYF.

The CDR3 region is CASSLWGQNTDTQYF. CDR3 nucleotide sequence: TGCGCCAGCAGCTTGTGGGGACAGAACACAGATACGCAGTATTTT. V usage is TRBV5-1 and J usage is TRBJ2-3, with TRBD1 identical over 7 bases. Trimming took 1 base from V and 2 from J; bases not matched to a gene: 4. CDR3 size: 15 residues. Germline V gives CDR1 SGHRS, CDR2 YFSETQ. Together with reference TRBV5-1 and TRBJ2-3, the CDR3 gives the full variable domain: KAGVTQTPRYLIKTRGQQVTLSCSPISGHRSVSWYQQTPGQGLQFLFEYFSETQRNKGNFPGRFSGRQFSNSRSEMNVSTLELGDSALYLCASSLWGQNTDTQYFGPGTRLTVL.

The chain links TRBV7-2 to TRBJ2-1; D might be TRBD1 (7 bases). The CDR3 loop spans 13 amino acids. CDR1 and CDR2 (germline): SGHTA, FQGNSA. The V and J ends lost 5 bases and 7 bases respectively, with 12 bases between them. The DNA of the CDR3 is TGTGCCAGCAGCAAACAGGGGAGGAATGAGCAGTTCTTC. It is translated as CASSKQGRNEQFF.

The chain carries TRBV12-1 and TRBJ2-7; the table's D call TRBD1 went unverified against the DNA. TRBV12-1 is noted as a pseudogene. This CDR3 is 14 amino acids long. The CDR3 DNA sequence: TGTGCCAGCAGCTCGGGGACAGACGAGTACGAGCAGTACTTC. It specifies CASSSGTDEYEQYF.

This chain connects TRBV5-4 to TRBJ2-5; 14 bases fit TRBD2. The CDR3 sequence is 17 residues long. Trimming removed 4 bases from V and 5 bases from J; junction bases left unmatched: 10. Germline-derived CDR1 and CDR2 are SGHNT and YYREEE (reference sequence). CDR3 in amino acids: CASSGTTSGGAWETQYF. CDR3 DNA sequence: TGTGCCAGCAGCGGAACGACTAGCGGGGGGGCCTGGGAGACCCAGTACTTC.

The J gene is TRBJ1-5, the V gene TRBV10-2; tentative D call: TRBD1 (5 bases). Trimming pared 2 bases from V and 7 bases from J, leaving 12 bases between. In germline, CDR1 is WSHSY, CDR2 SAAADI. The CDR3 totals 14 residues. CDR3 in amino acids: CASSEEAGWQPQHF. In nucleotides, the CDR3 is TGCGCCAGCAGTGAGGAAGCAGGGTGGCAGCCCCAGCATTTT.